Listed here are 31 T cell receptor beta chains from one sample, sequenced in a study of blood T cells in healthy people across ages. For the second PCR, which ran for about 6 to 11 cycles, a sample-barcoded 5' primer and a J-beta primer mix were used. TCRdb redid the calling of the 5' RACE reads with MiXCR, one entry per CDR3 protein. This sample has 650,000 to 1,000,000 distinct CDR3 sequences, with roughly 35% found just once. Input material: blood. These receptors all come from a man aged 18 to 29 in good health.

With respect to this clonotype: A much larger clone is a single base away; this may be a read error. In DNA form, the CDR3 reads TGTGCCAGCAGCTTACTGTCCGGACAGGGTCCCTACAATGAGCGGTTCTTC. Its protein is CASSLLSGQGPYNERFF. V gene TRBV5-6 combines with J gene TRBJ2-1, with 8 positions matching TRBD1. The V gene's germline CDR1 is SGHDT and CDR2 YYEEEE. This CDR3 has 17 amino acids.

Many counts were recorded for this clonotype. As DNA, the CDR3 is TGTGCCAGCAGCGGCCGACTGGACTATGGCTACACCTTC. Residues: CASSGRLDYGYTF. This chain connects TRBV9 to TRBJ1-2; D is unresolved. This CDR3 has 13 residues. The V end was cut by 3 bases, the J end by 3 bases, with 9 bases between. Germline V lookup: CDR1 SGDLS, CDR2 YYNGEE.

The V call is TRBV6-6, the J call TRBJ1-1; no reliable D call. Per germline, CDR1 MNHNY and CDR2 SVGAGI (reference sequence). The CDR3 has 11 amino acids. Trimming cost V 7 bases and J 4 bases, with 7 bases left between them. The CDR3 sequence is CASTTITEAFF. The CDR3 coding sequence is TGTGCCAGCACGACGATCACTGAAGCTTTCTTT.

This clonotype was seen many times. The genes are TRBV20-1 and TRBJ2-3; weak D call: TRBD1 (5 bases). Trimming cost V 5 bases and J 2 bases, with 17 bases left between them. The CDR3 spans 15 residues. Germline V gene sequence: CDR1 DFQATT, CDR2 SNEGSKA (reference sequence). The CDR3 spells CSAPTVDGHTDTQYF. The CDR3 DNA reads as TGCAGTGCTCCGACAGTCGATGGCCACACAGATACGCAGTATTTT.

The V and J genes are TRBV14 and TRBJ1-4, with D possibly being TRBD1 (5 bases). V was cut by 0 bases and J by 8 bases, with 13 bases left in between. The CDR3 runs to 15 residues. Germline assignment: CDR1 SGHDN and CDR2 FVKESK. In nucleotides, the CDR3 is TGTGCCAGCAGCCAAGAGGGGCCGGAGCCGGAAAAACTGTTTTTT. Its translation: CASSQEGPEPEKLFF. Filled out from reference TRBV14 and TRBJ1-4, the complete variable domain reads EAGVTQFPSHSVIEKGQTVTLRCDPISGHDNLYWYRRVMGKEIKFLLHFVKESKQDESGMPNNRFLAERTGGTYSTLKVQPAELEDSGVYFCASSQEGPEPEKLFFGSGTQLSVL.

This clonotype was counted only a few times. The V and J genes are TRBV7-2 and TRBJ2-1, with 10 bases fitting TRBD1. V lost 6 bases and J lost 2; bases outside the gene matches: 4. The CDR3 has 15 amino acids. The germline gives CDR1 SGHTA, CDR2 FQGNSA. DNA for the CDR3: TGTGCCAGCAGGCGCGGGACAGGGGCCTACAATGAGCAGTTCTTC. Protein: CASRRGTGAYNEQFF.

As regards this clonotype: At one boundary the junction diverges from the germline segment, which might be a read error. The CDR3 protein is CASRAGGLDQKTQYF. CDR3 nucleotides: TGTGCCAGCAGGGCCGGGGGACTAGACCAAAAGACCCAGTACTTC. The rearrangement uses TRBV12-3 or TRBV12-4 and TRBJ2-5, with 8 bases identical to TRBD2. CDR3 length: 15 amino acids.

The genes are TRBV28 and TRBJ2-7, with D possibly being TRBD1 (5 bases). V gave up 6 bases and J gave up 0 bases, with 15 bases separating them. The CDR3 loop spans 15 amino acids. CDR1 and CDR2 from the germline V gene are MDHEN and SYDVKM. The CDR3 here is CASSPHRISSYEQYF. CDR3 nucleotide sequence: TGTGCCAGCAGCCCACACAGGATCTCCTCCTACGAGCAGTACTTC.

This chain uses TRBV15 with TRBJ2-7; 10 positions match TRBD1. The trim removed 0 bases at V and 6 bases at J, leaving 5 bases unmatched. The CDR3 sequence is 15 residues long. Germline CDR1 reads LNHNV; CDR2 reads YYDKDF (reference sequence). CDR3 sequence: CATSRDKGQGFEQYF. CDR3 bases: TGTGCCACCAGCAGAGATAAGGGACAGGGGTTCGAGCAGTACTTC.

The CDR3 loop reads CASSVGVAGSYNEQFF. For the CDR3, the DNA is TGTGCCAGCAGCGTAGGGGTAGCGGGCTCCTACAATGAGCAGTTCTTC. The rearrangement uses TRBV9 and TRBJ2-1, with TRBD2 identical over 7 bases. Germline V lookup: CDR1 SGDLS, CDR2 YYNGEE. Unmatched junction bases numbered 3, after V lost 0 bases and J lost 0 bases. The CDR3 runs to 16 residues. Looking up the rest from reference TRBV9 and TRBJ2-1 gives the full variable domain: DSGVTQTPKHLITATGQRVTLRCSPRSGDLSVYWYQQSLDQGLQFLIQYYNGEERAKGNILERFSAQQFPDLHSELNLSSLELGDSALYFCASSVGVAGSYNEQFFGPGTRLTVL.

This clonotype was picked up a small number of times. The chain links TRBV20-1 to TRBJ1-1; D unclear. Trimming removed 3 bases from V and 2 bases from J, with 7 bases in between. This CDR3 spans 12 amino acids. Germline V gene sequence: CDR1 DFQATT, CDR2 SNEGSKA (reference sequence). The CDR3, as DNA: TGCAGTGCTAGGTATATTAACACTGAAGCTTTCTTT. Protein product: CSARYINTEAFF.

This chain connects TRBV12-3 or TRBV12-4 to TRBJ1-6; the match to TRBD1 covers 8 bases. The CDR3 length is 15 residues. J gave up 9 bases and V 0 bases, and 4 bases lay outside the gene matches. The CDR3 spells CASSLAGTGSSPLHF. CDR3 bases: TGTGCCAGCAGTTTAGCGGGGACAGGCTCTTCACCCCTCCACTTT.

Only one count was recorded for this clonotype. This sequence may be a read error, since a much larger clone differs from it by one base. V is TRBV2 and J is TRBJ2-1; no clear D. Trimming left V 4 bases short and J 0 bases short, with 10 bases between. The germline CDR1 and CDR2 sequences are SNHLY and FYNNEI. The CDR3 contains 15 residues. CDR3 in amino acids: CASSGRASSYNEQFF. The CDR3 DNA sequence: TGTGCCAGCAGTGGACGTGCAAGCTCCTACAATGAGCAGTTCTTC. Based on the CDR3 plus reference TRBV2 and TRBJ2-1, the full variable domain is EPEVTQTPSHQVTQMGQEVILRCVPISNHLYFYWYRQILGQKVEFLVSFYNNEISEKSEIFDDQFSVERPDGSNFTLKIRSTKLEDSAMYFCASSGRASSYNEQFFGPGTRLTVL.

There are a few counts of this clonotype. The chain links TRBV29-1 to TRBJ2-1, with 9 bases matching TRBD2. Germline trimming cut 3 bases from V and 10 bases from J; bases unmatched to any gene: 7. The CDR3 spans 13 residues. The germline V gene encodes CDR1 SQVTM and CDR2 ANQGSEA. CDR3 sequence: CSVDRRGGWEQFF. The CDR3 DNA follows: TGCAGCGTTGATCGGCGGGGGGGCTGGGAGCAGTTCTTC.

The chain combines TRBV4-2 with TRBJ2-6; 7 bases match TRBD1. The CDR3 extends over 19 amino acids. The V gene's germline CDR1 is LGHNA and CDR2 YNFKEQ. V shed 1 base and J 0 bases; nucleotides not matched to a gene: 9. Written as DNA, the CDR3 is TGTGCCAGCAGCCAAGGGGACAGAGGTATAGGCTCTGGGGCCAACGTCCTGACTTTC. Translating it yields CASSQGDRGIGSGANVLTF.

This sequence joins TRBV28 and TRBJ2-1, with 13 bases identical to TRBD2. The V gene end was trimmed by 6 bases and the J gene end by 8 bases; junction bases not matched to a gene: 10. This CDR3 is built from 16 residues. Germline V gene lookup returns CDR1 MDHEN and CDR2 SYDVKM. The chain's CDR3 is CASRWTSGGLSDEQFF. The CDR3 region has the DNA TGTGCCAGCAGGTGGACTAGCGGGGGCTTGAGCGATGAGCAGTTCTTC.

This clonotype has ten or more counts. The chain carries TRBV20-1 and TRBJ1-2; D gene uncertain. V lost 1 base and J lost 5, with 8 bases in between. Germline CDR1 is DFQATT and CDR2 is SNEGSKA (reference sequence). The CDR3 is 12 residues long. CDR3: CSARAGIYGYTF. Written as DNA, the CDR3 is TGCAGTGCTAGAGCAGGAATTTATGGCTACACCTTC.

J is TRBJ1-2 and V is TRBV21-1. TRBV21-1 is listed as a pseudogene. The length of the CDR3 is 12 residues. This CDR3 reads CASSKEYKGYTF. The CDR3 DNA reads TGTGCCAGCAGCAAAGAGTATAAGGGCTACACCTTC.

A note on this clonotype: This clone may be a read error of a much larger clone one base away. The chain joins TRBV5-1 to TRBJ2-5; D not certain. Per the germline V gene, CDR1 is SGHRS and CDR2 is YFSETQ. The CDR3 extends over 12 amino acids. The ends were cut back, 0 bases at V and 11 bases at J, with 11 bases in the middle. This CDR3 reads CASSLALEEQYF. The CDR3, as DNA: TGCGCCAGCAGCTTGGCCCTGGAAGAGCAGTACTTC.

The chain has TRBV7-9 and TRBJ2-7; D is undetermined. TRBJ2-5 explains the end of the DNA better; the J call may be wrong. The CDR3 length is 12 residues. The germline V gene encodes CDR1 SEHNR and CDR2 FQNEAQ (reference sequence). The CDR3 region is CASSRPVKTQYF. CDR3 bases: TGTGCCAGCAGTAGGCCAGTCAAGACCCAGTACTTC.

This clonotype was seen repeatedly, ten times or more. V usage is TRBV29-1 and J usage is TRBJ2-3; 8 bases are a match to TRBD1. V was pared by 0 bases and J by 6 bases, with 8 bases of the junction left unmatched. The CDR3 has 15 residues. Germline CDR1 reads SQVTM; CDR2 reads ANQGSEA. This CDR3 reads CSVEDDRGGSDTQYF. The DNA for the CDR3 is TGCAGCGTTGAAGACGACAGGGGCGGGTCCGATACGCAGTATTTT.

The rearrangement links TRBV6-2 or TRBV6-3 to TRBJ2-1; tentative D call: TRBD1 (5 bases). CDR1 MNHEY and CDR2 SVGEGT come from the germline V gene. V was clipped by 1 base and J by 8 bases, with 12 bases between them. CDR3 length: 14 amino acids. The CDR3 protein is CASSYYAGPYEQFF. The CDR3 coding sequence is TGTGCCAGCAGTTACTACGCAGGGCCGTATGAGCAGTTCTTC.

This clonotype was seen a few times. The chain uses TRBV27 and TRBJ2-1; no clear D gene. From germline, CDR1 is MNHEY and CDR2 SMNVEV (reference sequence). This CDR3 is 13 amino acids long. Trimming left V 10 bases short and J 7 bases short, with 17 bases between. This chain's CDR3 is CATTETGRNEQFF. The CDR3 DNA follows: TGTGCCACCACCGAGACTGGTAGAAATGAGCAGTTCTTC.

The chain carries TRBV10-3 and TRBJ1-1; D is ambiguous. Germline V gives CDR1 ENHRY, CDR2 SYGVKD. The CDR3 sequence is 13 residues long. V gave up 6 bases and J gave up 1 base, with 9 bases separating them. Here the CDR3 reads CAIRETANTEAFF. Here the CDR3 DNA reads TGTGCCATCAGAGAAACGGCGAACACTGAAGCTTTCTTT.

This clonotype showed up just a few times. The chain couples TRBV20-1 to TRBJ2-7; 12 nucleotides line up with TRBD2. The CDR3 has 15 residues. Trimming took 0 bases from V and 9 from J; bases not matched to a gene: 9. Germline assignment: CDR1 DFQATT and CDR2 SNEGSKA (reference sequence). CDR3: CSARDLRLAGAVQYF. CDR3 in DNA: TGCAGTGCTAGAGATTTGAGACTAGCGGGGGCCGTGCAGTACTTC.

The sample holds a few counts of this clonotype. This chain links TRBV3-1 with TRBJ2-1, with 10 positions matching TRBD2. Losses at the gene ends were 11 bases for V and 6 bases for J; bases not matched to a gene: 7. CDR3 length: 13 residues. Germline assignment: CDR1 LGHDT and CDR2 YNNKEL (reference sequence). DNA for the CDR3: TGTGCCGTCGGGACTAGCGCCCTCAATGAGCAGTTCTTC. Translation gives CAVGTSALNEQFF.

This clonotype appeared once. This sequence may be a read error, since a much larger clone differs from it by one base. V gene TRBV12-3 or TRBV12-4 combines with J gene TRBJ2-3; the match to TRBD1 covers 7 bases. This CDR3 has 15 amino acids. V gave up 6 bases and J gave up 4 bases; unmatched junction bases: 10. Written as DNA, the CDR3 is TGTGCCAGCAGGCTTGACAGGGTCAGCGCAGATACGCAGTATTTT. Amino acids: CASRLDRVSADTQYF.

The J gene is TRBJ2-5, the V gene TRBV10-3, with D perhaps TRBD1 (6 bases). Germline CDR1 is ENHRY and CDR2 is SYGVKD. CDR3 length: 12 residues. The V and J ends lost 10 bases and 11 bases respectively, with 20 bases between them. The CDR3 protein is CATLGQSNEQYF. CDR3 DNA: TGTGCCACCCTAGGACAGTCCAATGAGCAGTACTTC.

This clonotype came up a few times. V and J are TRBV27 and TRBJ2-1, with a weak D call TRBD1 (6 bases). Trimming took off 5 bases at V and 7 bases at J, with 12 bases between the two ends. Germline assignment: CDR1 MNHEY and CDR2 SMNVEV (reference sequence). This CDR3 comprises 13 residues. This chain's CDR3 is CASSVSQGNEQFF. The CDR3 DNA is TGTGCCAGCAGTGTAAGCCAGGGGAATGAGCAGTTCTTC.

This clonotype was detected ten times or more. The chain employs TRBV10-3 and TRBJ2-1; TRBD1 matches 7 bases. Germline lookup yields CDR1 ENHRY and CDR2 SYGVKD. The CDR3 loop spans 17 amino acids. The V and J ends lost 0 bases and 5 bases, in that order; junction bases with no gene match: 10. The CDR3 DNA is TGTGCCATCAGTGAGTCAGGAGGAGGACAGGTCCACAATGAGCAGTTCTTC. Its protein product is CAISESGGGQVHNEQFF.

This sequence joins TRBV10-3 and TRBJ2-1, with TRBD1 identical over 9 bases. There are 15 residues in the CDR3. CDR1 and CDR2 from the germline V gene are ENHRY and SYGVKD. V lost 2 bases to trimming and J lost 8 bases; unmatched junction nucleotides: 7. The CDR3 sequence: CAISEAGQGNDEQFF. The DNA of the CDR3 is TGTGCCATCAGTGAGGCGGGACAGGGAAATGATGAGCAGTTCTTC.